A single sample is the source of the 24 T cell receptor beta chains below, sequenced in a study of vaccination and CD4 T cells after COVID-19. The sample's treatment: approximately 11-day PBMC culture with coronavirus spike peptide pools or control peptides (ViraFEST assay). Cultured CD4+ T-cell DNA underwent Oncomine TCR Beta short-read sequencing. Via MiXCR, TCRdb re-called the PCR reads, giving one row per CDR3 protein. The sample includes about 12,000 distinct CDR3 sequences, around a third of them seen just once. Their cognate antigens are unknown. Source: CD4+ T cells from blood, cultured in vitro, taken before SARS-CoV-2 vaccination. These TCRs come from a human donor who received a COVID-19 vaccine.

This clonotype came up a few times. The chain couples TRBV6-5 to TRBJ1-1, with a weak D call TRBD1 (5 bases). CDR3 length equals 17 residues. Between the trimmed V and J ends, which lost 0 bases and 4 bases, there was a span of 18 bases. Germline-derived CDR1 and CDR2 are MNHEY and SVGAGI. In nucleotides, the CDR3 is TGTGCCAGCAGTTACTCCCCCCACGGGACTGCCGGCACTGAAGCTTTCTTT. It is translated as CASSYSPHGTAGTEAFF.

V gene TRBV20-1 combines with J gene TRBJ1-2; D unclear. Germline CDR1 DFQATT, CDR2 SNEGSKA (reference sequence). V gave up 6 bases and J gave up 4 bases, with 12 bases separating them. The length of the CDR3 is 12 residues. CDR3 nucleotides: TGCAGTGCGGACCGGGCCGCCTATGGCTACACCTTC. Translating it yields CSADRAAYGYTF.

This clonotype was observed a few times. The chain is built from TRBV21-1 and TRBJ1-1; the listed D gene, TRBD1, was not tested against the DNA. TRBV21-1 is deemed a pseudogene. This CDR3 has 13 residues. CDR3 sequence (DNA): TGTGCCAGCAGCACCCGGTTGGACACTGAAGCTTTCTTT. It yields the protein CASSTRLDTEAFF.

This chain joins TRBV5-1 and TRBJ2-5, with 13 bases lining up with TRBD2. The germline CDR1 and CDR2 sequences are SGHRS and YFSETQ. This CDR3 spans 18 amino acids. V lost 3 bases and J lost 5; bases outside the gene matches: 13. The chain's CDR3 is CASSWRTSGGGREETQYF. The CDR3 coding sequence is TGCGCCAGCAGCTGGAGGACTAGCGGGGGAGGTCGGGAGGAGACCCAGTACTTC.

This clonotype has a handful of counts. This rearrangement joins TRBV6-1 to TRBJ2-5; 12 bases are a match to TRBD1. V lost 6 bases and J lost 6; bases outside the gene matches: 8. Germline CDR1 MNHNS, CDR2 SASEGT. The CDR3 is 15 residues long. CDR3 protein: CASSPGTGGGKTQYF. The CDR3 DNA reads TGTGCCAGCAGCCCCGGGACAGGGGGCGGGAAGACCCAGTACTTC.

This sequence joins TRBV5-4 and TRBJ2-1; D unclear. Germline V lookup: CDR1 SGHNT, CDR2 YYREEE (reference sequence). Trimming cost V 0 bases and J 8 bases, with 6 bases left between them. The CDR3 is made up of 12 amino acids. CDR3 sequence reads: CASSLGIHEQFF. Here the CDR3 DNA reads TGTGCCAGCAGCTTGGGAATCCATGAGCAGTTCTTC.

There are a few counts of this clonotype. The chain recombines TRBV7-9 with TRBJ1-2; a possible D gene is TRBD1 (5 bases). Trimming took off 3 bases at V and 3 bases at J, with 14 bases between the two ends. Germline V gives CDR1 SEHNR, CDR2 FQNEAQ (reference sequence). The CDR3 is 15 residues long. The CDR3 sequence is CASSLGVSGDYGYTF. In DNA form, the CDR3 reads TGTGCCAGCAGCTTGGGGGTCTCCGGGGACTATGGCTACACCTTC.

This chain's CDR3 is CASSQEGQGAKNIQYF. Written as DNA, the CDR3 is TGTGCCAGCAGCCAAGAGGGACAGGGGGCCAAAAACATTCAGTACTTC. The chain recombines TRBV4-2 with TRBJ2-4, with 10 nucleotides matching TRBD1. The CDR3 has 16 amino acids. Germline V gene sequence: CDR1 LGHNA, CDR2 YNFKEQ. The ends lost 0 bases at V and 1 base at J; junction bases unmatched: 0.

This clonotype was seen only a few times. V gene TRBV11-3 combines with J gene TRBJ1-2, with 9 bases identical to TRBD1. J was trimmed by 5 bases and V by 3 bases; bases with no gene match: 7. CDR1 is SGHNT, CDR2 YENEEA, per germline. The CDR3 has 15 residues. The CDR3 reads CASSFRDRVGYGYTF. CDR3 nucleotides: TGTGCCAGCAGCTTCCGGGACAGGGTGGGTTATGGCTACACCTTC.

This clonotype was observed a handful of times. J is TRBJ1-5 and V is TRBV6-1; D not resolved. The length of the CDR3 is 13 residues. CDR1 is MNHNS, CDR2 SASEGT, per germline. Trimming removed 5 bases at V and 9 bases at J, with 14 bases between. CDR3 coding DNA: TGTGCCAGCAGTCCGGACGGTGATAGGCCCCAGCATTTT. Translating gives CASSPDGDRPQHF.

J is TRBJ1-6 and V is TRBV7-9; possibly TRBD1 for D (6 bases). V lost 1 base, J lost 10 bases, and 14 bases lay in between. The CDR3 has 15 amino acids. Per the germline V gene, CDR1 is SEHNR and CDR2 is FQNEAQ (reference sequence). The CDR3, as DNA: TGTGCCAGCAGCTTAGATGGGGGCGAGGACTCACCCCTCCACTTT. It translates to CASSLDGGEDSPLHF.

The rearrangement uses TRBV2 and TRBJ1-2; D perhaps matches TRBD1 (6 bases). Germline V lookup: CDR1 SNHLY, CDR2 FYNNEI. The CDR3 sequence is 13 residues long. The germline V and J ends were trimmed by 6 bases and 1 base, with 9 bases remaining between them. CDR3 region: CASSLRGNYGYTF. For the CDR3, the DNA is TGTGCCAGCAGCCTCAGGGGTAACTATGGCTACACCTTC.

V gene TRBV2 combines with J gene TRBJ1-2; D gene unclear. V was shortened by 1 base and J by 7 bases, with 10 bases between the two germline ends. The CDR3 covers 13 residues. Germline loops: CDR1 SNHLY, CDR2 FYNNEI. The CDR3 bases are TGTGCCAGCAGTGAAGGATTAGGCCTTGGCTACACCTTC. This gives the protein CASSEGLGLGYTF.

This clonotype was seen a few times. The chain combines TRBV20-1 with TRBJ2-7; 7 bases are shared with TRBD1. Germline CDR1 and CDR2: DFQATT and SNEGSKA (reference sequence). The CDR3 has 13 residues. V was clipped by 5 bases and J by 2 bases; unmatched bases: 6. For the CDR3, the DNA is TGCAGTGCTGGGTCGGGACAGCCCTACGAGCAGTACTTC. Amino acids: CSAGSGQPYEQYF.

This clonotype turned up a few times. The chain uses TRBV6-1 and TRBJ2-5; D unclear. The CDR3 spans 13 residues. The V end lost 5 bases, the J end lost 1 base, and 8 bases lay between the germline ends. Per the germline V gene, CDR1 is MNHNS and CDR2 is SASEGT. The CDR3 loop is CASSSTVQETQYF. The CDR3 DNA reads TGTGCCAGCAGTAGTACGGTCCAAGAGACCCAGTACTTC.

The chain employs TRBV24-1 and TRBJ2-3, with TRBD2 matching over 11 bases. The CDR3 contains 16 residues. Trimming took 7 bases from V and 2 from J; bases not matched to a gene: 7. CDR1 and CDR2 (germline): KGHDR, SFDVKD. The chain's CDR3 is CATRPTSGVPTDTQYF. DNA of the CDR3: TGTGCCACCAGGCCGACTAGCGGGGTACCCACAGATACGCAGTATTTT.

The chain's CDR3 is CASGHTQGGNTEAFF. As DNA, the CDR3 is TGTGCCAGCGGCCATACTCAAGGGGGGAACACTGAAGCTTTCTTT. The V call is TRBV6-1, the J call TRBJ1-1; tentative D call: TRBD1 (6 bases). Trimming pared 8 bases from V and 1 base from J, leaving 17 bases between. The CDR3 sequence is 15 residues long. From germline, CDR1 is MNHNS and CDR2 SASEGT.

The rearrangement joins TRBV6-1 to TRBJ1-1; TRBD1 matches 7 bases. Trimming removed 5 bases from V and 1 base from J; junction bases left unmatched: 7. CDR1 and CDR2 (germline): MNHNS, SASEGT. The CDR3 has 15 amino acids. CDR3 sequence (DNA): TGTGCCAGCAGTATGCGACAGGGATGGAACACTGAAGCTTTCTTT. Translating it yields CASSMRQGWNTEAFF.

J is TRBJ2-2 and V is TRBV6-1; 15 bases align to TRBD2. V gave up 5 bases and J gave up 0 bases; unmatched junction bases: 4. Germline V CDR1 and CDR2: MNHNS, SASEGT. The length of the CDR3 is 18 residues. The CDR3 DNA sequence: TGTGCCAGCAGTAAATGGACTAGCGGGGGGGCGAACACCGGGGAGCTGTTTTTT. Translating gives CASSKWTSGGANTGELFF.

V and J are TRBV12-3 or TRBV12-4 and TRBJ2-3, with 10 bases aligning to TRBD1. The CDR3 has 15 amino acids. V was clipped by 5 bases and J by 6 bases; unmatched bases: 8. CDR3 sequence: CASSRDRGRADTQYF. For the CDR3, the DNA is TGTGCCAGCAGTAGGGACAGGGGACGGGCTGATACGCAGTATTTT.

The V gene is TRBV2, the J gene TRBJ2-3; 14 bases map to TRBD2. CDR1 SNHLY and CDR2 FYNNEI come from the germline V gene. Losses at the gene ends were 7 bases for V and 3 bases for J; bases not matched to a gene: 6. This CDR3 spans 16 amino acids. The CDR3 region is CASNGLAGGTTDTQYF. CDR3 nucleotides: TGTGCCAGCAATGGACTAGCGGGGGGTACGACAGATACGCAGTATTTT.

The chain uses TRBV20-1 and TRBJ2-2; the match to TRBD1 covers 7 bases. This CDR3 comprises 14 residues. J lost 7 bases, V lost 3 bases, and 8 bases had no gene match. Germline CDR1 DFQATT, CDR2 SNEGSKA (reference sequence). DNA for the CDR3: TGCAGTGCTAGTACAGGGGCGCGGTACGGGGAGCTGTTTTTT. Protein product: CSASTGARYGELFF.

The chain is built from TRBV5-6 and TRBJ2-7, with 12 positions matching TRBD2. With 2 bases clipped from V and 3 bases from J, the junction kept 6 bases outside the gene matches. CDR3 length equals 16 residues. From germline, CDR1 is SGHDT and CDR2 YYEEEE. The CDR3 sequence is CASSLLAGGRGYEQYF. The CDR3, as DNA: TGTGCCAGCAGCTTACTAGCGGGGGGCCGTGGCTACGAGCAGTACTTC.

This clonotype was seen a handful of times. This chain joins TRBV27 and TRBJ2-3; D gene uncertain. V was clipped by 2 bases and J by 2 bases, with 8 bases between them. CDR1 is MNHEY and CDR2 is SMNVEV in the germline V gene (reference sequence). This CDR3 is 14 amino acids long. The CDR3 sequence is CASSLNSPTDTQYF. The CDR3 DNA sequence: TGTGCCAGCAGTTTAAACAGCCCCACAGATACGCAGTATTTT.